Presented here are 21 T cell receptor beta chains from one specimen sequenced in a study of shared clonotypes between healthy human individuals. CD45RO-negative cells were positively selected for CCR7, leaving out terminally differentiated effector memory CD45RA+ cells. Sequencing used immunoSEQ multiplex PCR; TCRdb keeps in-frame clones, though not all of them. This sample has about 2.1 million clones, with around 95% found just once. Sequencing was performed on naive CD8+ T cells from PBMCs. Source of these receptors: a man between 18 and 29 years old in good health. Some clones in this sample may be carry-over from other donors' samples.

Concerning this clone: In the same sample, other DNA sequences code for this CDR3. The chain combines TRBV5-1 with TRBJ2-7; D is uncertain. Germline values: CDR1 SGHRS, CDR2 YFSETQ. Between the trimmed V and J ends, which lost 2 bases and 4 bases, there was a span of 7 bases. This CDR3 is built from 12 residues. CDR3 loop: CASSFGGYEQYF. CDR3 nucleotides: TGCGCCAGCAGCTTTGGTGGTTACGAGCAGTACTTC.

The DNA for the CDR3 is TGTGCCAGCAACCCGTCCAGCACAGATACGCAGTATTTT. Translated, it gives CASNPSSTDTQYF. This chain links TRBV9 with TRBJ2-3; the D is unclear. Germline V gives CDR1 SGDLS, CDR2 YYNGEE. The CDR3 contains 13 residues. The V end lost 6 bases, the J end lost 0 bases, and 8 bases lay between the germline ends.

For the CDR3, the DNA is TGTGCCAGCAGCGAGGGATCTGGAAACACCATATATTTT. Its protein product is CASSEGSGNTIYF. The chain links TRBV7-9 to TRBJ1-3; D not resolved. Per the germline V gene, CDR1 is SEHNR and CDR2 is FQNEAQ (reference sequence). The CDR3 sequence is 13 residues long. V was trimmed by 5 bases and J by 1 base, leaving 6 bases between them.

This sequence joins TRBV4-1 and TRBJ2-7, with D maybe TRBD1 (5 bases). The CDR3 is made up of 17 amino acids. V was cut by 0 bases and J by 0 bases, with 15 bases left in between. Per germline, CDR1 MGHRA and CDR2 YSYEKL. The CDR3 sequence is CASSQEGVPGNSYEQYF. CDR3 sequence (DNA): TGCGCCAGCAGCCAAGAAGGGGTCCCAGGGAACTCCTACGAGCAGTACTTC.

The chain joins TRBV5-5 to TRBJ1-2; no reliable D call. This CDR3 comprises 15 residues. From germline, CDR1 is SGHKS and CDR2 YYEKEE (reference sequence). Trimming shortened V by 0 bases and J by 3 bases, and 12 bases separated the two germline ends. CDR3 nucleotide sequence: TGTGCCAGCAGCTTGGTGGCGGTCTCTGACTATGGCTACACCTTC. Encoded protein: CASSLVAVSDYGYTF.

V and J are TRBV11-3 and TRBJ2-7; tentatively, D is TRBD1 (5 bases). Germline V gene sequence: CDR1 SGHNT, CDR2 YENEEA. This CDR3 has 14 amino acids. V was trimmed by 5 bases and J by 2 bases, leaving 13 bases between them. As DNA, the CDR3 is TGTGCCAGCAGCGCCAATGGGGCCACCTACGAGCAGTACTTC. As protein: CASSANGATYEQYF.

The chain combines TRBV5-6 with TRBJ2-1; D is unclear. This CDR3 comprises 16 residues. Germline V CDR1 and CDR2: SGHDT, YYEEEE. Between the trimmed V and J ends, which lost 2 bases and 3 bases, there was a span of 15 bases. The CDR3 is CASSFWGIAHYNEQFF. CDR3 bases: TGTGCCAGCAGCTTTTGGGGAATCGCCCACTACAATGAGCAGTTCTTC.

The chain uses TRBV7-9 and TRBJ2-7; TRBD2 is a possible D gene (5 bases). The CDR3 runs to 14 residues. Germline V gives CDR1 SEHNR, CDR2 FQNEAQ (reference sequence). The ends were cut back, 5 bases at V and 3 bases at J, with 14 bases in the middle. The CDR3 nucleotides are TGTGCCAGCAGCCCGGGGTCCTCCGGCTACGAGCAGTACTTC. Translating it yields CASSPGSSGYEQYF.

This clone has more than one count but fewer than ten. Other DNA sequences within the sample encode an identical CDR3. V and J are TRBV30 and TRBJ1-1; no clear D. Between the trimmed V and J ends, which lost 4 bases and 1 base, there was a span of 4 bases. The CDR3 has 11 amino acids. Germline V lookup: CDR1 GTSNPN, CDR2 SVGIG (reference sequence). DNA for the CDR3: TGTGCCTGGAACCGGAACACTGAAGCTTTCTTT. Encoded protein: CAWNRNTEAFF.

In its sample, this clone was seen once. The chain recombines TRBV9 with TRBJ2-7; D is unresolved. V shed 3 bases and J shed 5 bases, with 15 bases lying between them. Germline V CDR1 and CDR2: SGDLS, YYNGEE. This CDR3 is 14 amino acids long. The CDR3 reads CASSGAGGPNEQYF. In DNA, the CDR3 is TGTGCCAGCAGCGGGGCCGGCGGCCCTAACGAGCAGTACTTC.

J is TRBJ1-5 and V is TRBV28; D ambiguous. Germline V gene lookup returns CDR1 MDHEN and CDR2 SYDVKM. With 2 bases removed from V and 7 bases from J, the gap between germline ends came to 15 bases. This CDR3 contains 15 residues. CDR3 protein: CASSLTLAGEQPQHF. CDR3 DNA: TGTGCCAGCAGTTTAACCCTGGCCGGTGAGCAGCCCCAGCATTTT.

This chain connects TRBV4-1 to TRBJ1-2; weak D call: TRBD1 (5 bases). The CDR3 spans 16 residues. The germline V gene has CDR1 MGHRA and CDR2 YSYEKL. Between the trimmed V and J ends, which lost 2 bases and 2 bases, there was a span of 15 bases. CDR3 nucleotides: TGCGCCAGCAGCCAAACCCCGGGACTCACGAACTATGGCTACACCTTC. Protein sequence: CASSQTPGLTNYGYTF.

This chain links TRBV21-1 with TRBJ2-1; TRBD1, the D gene given by the table, was not confirmed from the DNA. TRBV21-1 is given as a pseudogene. The CDR3 length is 18 residues. The CDR3 nucleotides read TGTGCCAGCAGCAAAGAAGACAGGGGAGGTACTCCCGACAATGAGCAGTTCTTC. This translates into CASSKEDRGGTPDNEQFF.

This chain connects TRBV7-9 to TRBJ2-5; D is ambiguous. V was clipped by 0 bases and J by 10 bases, with 9 bases between them. The CDR3 has 12 residues. Germline V gene data show CDR1 as SEHNR and CDR2 as FQNEAQ (reference sequence). CDR3 coding DNA: TGTGCCAGCAGCTTAGCGTGGAGAGACCAGTACTTC. It specifies CASSLAWRDQYF. The full variable domain, completed using reference TRBV7-9 and TRBJ2-5, is DTGVSQNPRHKITKRGQNVTFRCDPISEHNRLYWYRQTLGQGPEFLTYFQNEAQLEKSRLLSDRFSAERPKGSFSTLEIQRTEQGDSAMYLCASSLAWRDQYFGPGTRLLVL.

V usage is TRBV5-4 and J usage is TRBJ2-3; 12 bases align to TRBD2. V was clipped by 4 bases and J by 5 bases; unmatched bases: 5. The CDR3 is made up of 15 amino acids. CDR1 is SGHNT, CDR2 YYREEE, per germline (reference sequence). DNA for the CDR3: TGTGCCAGCAGCCTCTGGACTAGCGGGAAAGATACGCAGTATTTT. It translates to CASSLWTSGKDTQYF.

The CDR3 is CASSDGGATQYF. DNA of the CDR3: TGTGCCAGCAGTGATGGGGGAGCGACCCAGTACTTC. The rearrangement joins TRBV25-1 to TRBJ2-5; possibly TRBD1 or TRBD2 for D (5 bases each). The CDR3 extends over 12 amino acids. Per germline, CDR1 MGHDK and CDR2 SYGVNS. V lost 3 bases to trimming and J lost 7 bases, with 9 bases between them.

V is TRBV7-9 and J is TRBJ1-2, with D possibly being TRBD1 (5 bases). This CDR3 region has 15 residues. The V end lost 4 bases, the J end lost 8 bases, and 20 bases lay between the germline ends. The germline CDR1 and CDR2 sequences are SEHNR and FQNEAQ (reference sequence). The CDR3 nucleotides read TGTGCCAGCAGCTATTCGGGACCGCGCCTTGGAGGCTACACCTTC. It yields the protein CASSYSGPRLGGYTF.

This chain links TRBV28 with TRBJ2-2; 9 bases are a match to TRBD1. The V gene end was trimmed by 6 bases and the J gene end by 4 bases; junction bases not matched to a gene: 15. The CDR3 has 18 residues. CDR1 and CDR2 from the germline V gene are MDHEN and SYDVKM. The CDR3 bases are TGTGCCAGCAGCCCGCCCGCCACAGGGGGCGCGAGCACCGGGGAGCTGTTTTTT. This codes for CASSPPATGGASTGELFF.

The chain employs TRBV27 and TRBJ1-4, with D possibly being TRBD1 (6 bases). The germline V gene has CDR1 MNHEY and CDR2 SMNVEV (reference sequence). CDR3 length: 15 amino acids. V was trimmed by 3 bases and J by 5 bases, leaving 13 bases between them. CDR3 DNA sequence: TGTGCCAGCAGTTTGGGTAGGCAGGGGAATGAAAAACTGTTTTTT. It yields the protein CASSLGRQGNEKLFF.

The chain combines TRBV10-3 with TRBJ2-3; TRBD2 matches 7 bases. This CDR3 contains 12 residues. The V gene end was trimmed by 10 bases and the J gene end by 3 bases; junction bases not matched to a gene: 4. Germline CDR1 is ENHRY and CDR2 is SYGVKD. The CDR3 DNA follows: TGTGCCACCCTGGGGGGGACAGATACGCAGTATTTT. It codes for CATLGGTDTQYF.

The V gene is TRBV6-1, the J gene TRBJ2-3; possible D gene TRBD2, 6 bases. The CDR3 spans 15 residues. Trimming took 2 bases from V and 4 from J, leaving 13 bases between them. Germline assignment: CDR1 MNHNS and CDR2 SASEGT. CDR3 amino acids: CASSEYGGVADTQYF. CDR3 sequence (DNA): TGTGCCAGCAGTGAATACGGGGGAGTGGCAGATACGCAGTATTTT.